The sequence of this T cell receptor beta chain was determined in a study of glioma-infiltrating T cells. Using RNA template, CDR3s of TCR alpha and beta were amplified with iRepertoire arm-PCR. MiXCR, run by TCRdb on the multiplex PCR reads, gives a single entry per CDR3 protein. This sample has about 380,000 distinct CDR3 sequences, with approximately 42% found just once. This CDR3 is built from 14 residues. V was trimmed by 1 base and J by 0 bases, leaving 7 bases between them. Germline CDR1 SGHRS, CDR2 YFSETQ. This TCR came from a human donor with low-grade glioma or glioblastoma, undergoing nonglioma brain surgery, or in good health (not recorded which). The rearrangement links TRBV5-1 to TRBJ1-1; D is unresolved. The sequencing input was glioma tissue, nonneoplastic brain tissue, or PBMCs (not recorded which). CDR3 residues: CASSLQSVNTEAFF. The CDR3 nucleotides are TGCGCCAGCAGCTTGCAGAGTGTGAACACTGAAGCTTTCTTT.